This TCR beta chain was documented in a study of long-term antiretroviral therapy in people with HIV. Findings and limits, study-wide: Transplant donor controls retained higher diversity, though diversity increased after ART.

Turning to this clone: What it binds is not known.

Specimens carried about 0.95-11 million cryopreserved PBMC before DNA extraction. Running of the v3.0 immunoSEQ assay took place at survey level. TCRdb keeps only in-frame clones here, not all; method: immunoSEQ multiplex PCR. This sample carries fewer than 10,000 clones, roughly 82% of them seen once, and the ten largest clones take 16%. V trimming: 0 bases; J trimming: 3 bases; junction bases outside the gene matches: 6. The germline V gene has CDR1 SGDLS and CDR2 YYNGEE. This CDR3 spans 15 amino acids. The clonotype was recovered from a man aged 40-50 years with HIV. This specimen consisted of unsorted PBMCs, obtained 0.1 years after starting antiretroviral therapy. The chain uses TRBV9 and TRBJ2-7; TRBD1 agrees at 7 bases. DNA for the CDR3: TGTGCCAGCAGCGTAGGAGGGACAGTGTACTACGAGCAGTACTTC. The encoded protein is CASSVGGTVYYEQYF.